These T cell receptor beta chains were read from a single sample in a study of shared clonotypes between healthy human individuals. Sequenced by immunoSEQ multiplex PCR; TCRdb stores in-frame clones only, minus some. The data show over a million clones, with about 98.5% seen just once and 0.36% held by the top ten. What was sequenced was naive CD4+ T cells sorted from blood. All receptors derive from a man younger than 40 in good health. Both conserved end residues are part of each CDR3. D genes are given only for firm matches. Part of the rows lack a size; the others show once, few, many or a class for expanded clones.

j_gene | abundance | v_gene | d_gene | CDR3aa | CDR3nt
TRBJ1-1 | NA | TRBV30 | NA | CAWSVQIEAFF | TGTGCCTGGAGTGTGCAGATTGAAGCTTTCTTT
TRBJ2-3 | NA | TRBV5-1 | TRBD2 | CASSLEAGGTNTQYF | TGCGCCAGCAGCTTGGAAGCGGGAGGGACGAATACGCAGTATTTT
TRBJ2-3 | NA | TRBV6-5 | TRBD1 | CASRQGQGRTDTQYF | TGTGCCAGCAGACAGGGACAGGGCCGAACAGATACGCAGTATTTT
TRBJ2-5 | NA | TRBV20-1 | NA | CSARETQYF | TGCAGTGCTAGAGAGACCCAGTACTTC
TRBJ2-4 | once | TRBV28 | NA | CASSPSGGGKNIQYF | TGTGCCAGCAGTCCTAGTGGAGGTGGCAAAAACATTCAGTACTTC
TRBJ2-2 | NA | TRBV7-8 | NA | CASSLIEGESPNTGELFF | TGTGCCAGCAGCTTAATAGAGGGGGAGTCGCCGAACACCGGGGAGCTGTTTTTT
TRBJ2-7 | NA | TRBV7-6 | NA | CASSLVGKSSYEQYF | TGTGCCAGCAGCTTAGTTGGGAAAAGCTCCTACGAGCAGTACTTC
TRBJ1-2 | NA | TRBV7-9 | NA | CASSPQVDYGYTF | TGTGCCAGCAGCCCCCAAGTTGACTATGGCTACACCTTC
TRBJ2-7 | NA | TRBV9 | TRBD1 | CASSVANRGYEQYF | TGTGCCAGCAGCGTAGCTAACAGGGGCTACGAGCAGTACTTC
TRBJ2-3 | NA | TRBV10-3 | TRBD1 | CAISGQGTDTQYF | TGTGCCATCAGCGGACAGGGGACAGATACGCAGTATTTT
TRBJ2-2 | NA | TRBV19 | NA | CASNGVRELFF | TGTGCCAGTAATGGAGTGCGGGAGCTGTTTTTT
TRBJ2-7 | NA | TRBV5-5 | TRBD2 | CASSRGTSFYEQYF | TGTGCCAGCAGCCGTGGGACTAGTTTCTACGAGCAGTACTTC
TRBJ2-7 | NA | TRBV7-9 | NA | CASSLSLSREQYF | TGTGCCAGCAGCTTATCTCTCAGTCGCGAGCAGTACTTC
TRBJ2-5 | NA | TRBV9 | TRBD2 | CASSVAGLAGETQYF | TGTGCCAGCAGCGTAGCGGGACTAGCGGGAGAGACCCAGTACTTC
TRBJ2-6 | once | TRBV7-9 | NA | CASSTAGVGANVLTF | TGTGCCAGCAGCACAGCAGGGGTAGGGGCCAACGTCCTGACTTTC
TRBJ2-6 | NA | TRBV7-3 | TRBD1 | CASSPGGSFSGANVLTF | TGTGCCAGCAGCCCAGGGGGCAGCTTCTCTGGGGCCAACGTCCTGACTTTC
TRBJ2-3 | NA | TRBV5-1 | TRBD2 | CASSAGTSGISTDTQYF | TGCGCCAGCAGCGCCGGGACTAGCGGAATAAGCACAGATACGCAGTATTTT
TRBJ2-2 | NA | TRBV10-3 | TRBD2 | CAIQPDERETSRNTGELFF | TGTGCCATCCAACCCGACGAGCGGGAGACGTCCCGTAACACCGGGGAGCTGTTTTTT
TRBJ2-3 | once | TRBV7-2 | NA | CASSLVSTDTQYF | TGTGCCAGCAGCTTAGTTTCCACAGATACGCAGTATTTT
TRBJ1-3 | NA | TRBV15 | NA | CATSRAVSGNTIYF | TGTGCCACCAGCAGGGCAGTCTCTGGAAACACCATATATTTT
TRBJ2-7 | NA | TRBV6-5 | NA | CASREIATYEQYF | TGTGCCAGCAGGGAAATCGCGACCTACGAGCAGTACTTC
TRBJ2-1 | NA | TRBV7-2 | NA | CASSLVAQQRVRSYNEQFF | TGTGCCAGCAGCTTAGTGGCCCAGCAGAGGGTCCGCTCCTACAATGAGCAGTTCTTC